The 21 T cell receptor beta chains given below trace back to one sample, sequenced in a study of blood T cell repertoires in COVID-19. Profiled with immunoSEQ multiplex PCR; TCRdb holds only in-frame clones, not every one. The sample contains tens of thousands of clones, 70% to 90% of which appear only once. The sequenced material came from peripheral blood. Receptors were obtained from a human donor with active COVID-19. The donor label of this sample is uncertain.

J is TRBJ2-7 and V is TRBV12-3 or TRBV12-4, with D maybe TRBD2 (5 bases). Trimming stripped 6 bases from V and 1 base from J, with 7 bases between. CDR3 length equals 12 residues. CDR3 in DNA: TGTGCCAGCAGGGAGGATTCCTACGAGCAGTACTTC. Translated, it gives CASREDSYEQYF.

This clone has more than one count but fewer than ten. V and J are TRBV15 and TRBJ2-7, with 12 bases identical to TRBD2. The CDR3 loop spans 13 amino acids. Unmatched junction bases numbered 3, after V lost 9 bases and J lost 3 bases. Germline V gene data show CDR1 as LNHNV and CDR2 as YYDKDF (reference sequence). The CDR3 is CATRTSGVYEQYF. The CDR3 bases are TGTGCCACTCGGACTAGCGGGGTCTACGAGCAGTACTTC.

The CDR3 loop reads CASSIRRGPGQGLNQPQHF. CDR3 bases: TGTGCCAGTAGTATACGCCGCGGACCGGGACAGGGACTTAATCAGCCCCAGCATTTT. The J gene is TRBJ1-5, the V gene TRBV19; 9 nucleotides align to TRBD1. V shed 2 bases, J shed 4 bases, and the junction held 15 bases outside the gene matches. CDR3 length: 19 residues. CDR1 and CDR2 from the germline V gene are LNHDA and SQIVND (reference sequence). The variable domain in full, with the rest retrieved from reference TRBV19 and TRBJ1-5, is DGGITQSPKYLFRKEGQNVTLSCEQNLNHDAMYWYRQDPGQGLRLIYYSQIVNDFQKGDIAEGYSVSREKKESFPLTVTSAQKNPTAFYLCASSIRRGPGQGLNQPQHFGDGTRLSIL.

The rearrangement joins TRBV28 to TRBJ1-1, with D possibly TRBD1 on 5 matching bases. Germline V gene data show CDR1 as MDHEN and CDR2 as SYDVKM. Trimming took off 4 bases at V and 4 bases at J, with 13 bases between the two ends. This CDR3 comprises 14 residues. The CDR3 spells CASSSRVWGTEAFF. The CDR3, as DNA: TGTGCCAGCAGTTCCAGGGTTTGGGGCACTGAAGCTTTCTTT.

V and J are TRBV6-5 and TRBJ2-1, with 7 nucleotides matching TRBD2. The CDR3 sequence is 14 residues long. Trimming at V came to 10 bases and at J to 3 bases, leaving 9 bases not matched to a gene. Germline V gene lookup returns CDR1 MNHEY and CDR2 SVGAGI. CDR3 sequence (DNA): TGTGCCACGTCATTGGGGGGGGACTACAATGAGCAGTTCTTC. It specifies CATSLGGDYNEQFF.

The V gene is TRBV7-2, the J gene TRBJ1-2; D remains ambiguous. CDR1 SGHTA and CDR2 FQGNSA come from the germline V gene. Trimming removed 3 bases from V and 8 bases from J, with 13 bases in between. The CDR3 covers 13 residues. CDR3 amino acids: CASSLPERRGYTF. CDR3 DNA: TGTGCCAGCAGCTTGCCGGAGAGGAGAGGCTACACCTTC.

In its sample, this clone was seen a few times. This chain links TRBV7-2 with TRBJ2-7; D possibly corresponds to TRBD1 (5 bases). V was pared by 2 bases and J by 4 bases, with 6 bases between. The CDR3 spans 12 residues. Germline values: CDR1 SGHTA, CDR2 FQGNSA. As DNA, the CDR3 is TGTGCCAGCAGCTTACAGGGTTACGAGCAGTACTTC. Its translation: CASSLQGYEQYF.

This clone has only a few counts. At one end, the junction sequence differs from germline, possibly due to a read error. The chain employs TRBV7-8 and TRBJ2-7, with TRBD2 as a possible D gene (9 bases). Germline V CDR1 and CDR2: SGHVS, FQNEAQ. The CDR3 is 19 residues long. CDR3 in amino acids: CASSPRTGRIGTSSNEQYF. CDR3 bases: TGTGCCAGCAGCCCCCGGACAGGGAGGATCGGGACTAGCTCCAACGAGCAGTACTTC.

V gene TRBV3-1 (or the pseudogene TRBV3-2) combines with J gene TRBJ1-1; D might be TRBD1 (6 bases). This CDR3 is 17 amino acids long. Germline CDR1 and CDR2: LGHDT and YNNKEL (reference sequence). V lost 4 bases and J lost 0, with 18 bases in between. CDR3 coding DNA: TGTGCCAGCAGCCTAGGACAGACTCATTTGATGAACACTGAAGCTTTCTTT. The encoded protein is CASSLGQTHLMNTEAFF.

The table lists this clone with a count of one. V is TRBV5-8 and J is TRBJ2-3; the D gene is possibly TRBD1 (5 bases). Germline V gene sequence: CDR1 SGHTS, CDR2 YDEGEE. The germline V and J ends were trimmed by 0 bases and 5 bases, with 13 bases remaining between them. The CDR3 is made up of 15 amino acids. The CDR3 reads CASSLAGIELDTQYF. Written as DNA, the CDR3 is TGTGCCAGCAGCTTGGCAGGGATCGAGCTAGATACGCAGTATTTT.

The chain couples TRBV3-1 (or the pseudogene TRBV3-2) to TRBJ1-2, with D possibly matching TRBD1 (5 bases). CDR1 is LGHDT, CDR2 YNNKEL, per germline (reference sequence). The V end lost 3 bases, the J end lost 2 bases, and 7 bases lay between the germline ends. CDR3 length: 13 residues. The CDR3 coding sequence is TGTGCCAGCAGCCACCGACAGAACTATGGCTACACCTTC. It encodes CASSHRQNYGYTF.

The CDR3 spells CASSPDAGTGRKRTEAFF. DNA of the CDR3: TGTGCCAGCAGCCCGGATGCGGGGACAGGAAGAAAACGGACTGAAGCTTTCTTT. V usage is TRBV7-2 and J usage is TRBJ1-1; 8 bases are shared with TRBD1. The germline V gene has CDR1 SGHTA and CDR2 FQGNSA. This CDR3 has 18 residues. Trimming removed 5 bases from V and 5 bases from J; junction bases left unmatched: 19.

The table lists this clone with a count of one. V usage is TRBV5-6 and J usage is TRBJ2-4; perhaps TRBD2 as D (5 bases). This CDR3 spans 18 amino acids. Germline values: CDR1 SGHDT, CDR2 YYEEEE. The V gene lost 0 bases and the J gene lost 0 bases, with 16 bases spanning the gap. CDR3 region: CASSLGELRRLAKNIQYF. CDR3 in DNA: TGTGCCAGCAGCTTGGGGGAGCTTCGGCGCTTAGCCAAAAACATTCAGTACTTC.

V usage is TRBV7-2 and J usage is TRBJ2-3; TRBD2 matches 8 bases. Germline CDR1 is SGHTA and CDR2 is FQGNSA. V was clipped by 3 bases and J by 5 bases; unmatched bases: 4. The CDR3 loop spans 14 amino acids. The CDR3 reads CASSFPSGGDTQYF. CDR3 in DNA: TGTGCCAGCAGCTTCCCAAGCGGGGGAGATACGCAGTATTTT.

This chain joins TRBV7-2 and TRBJ2-7; 7 bases align to TRBD1. Germline trimming cut 1 base from V and 3 bases from J; bases unmatched to any gene: 0. Germline CDR1 SGHTA, CDR2 FQGNSA. The length of the CDR3 is 13 residues. CDR3 amino acids: CASSLGDSYEQYF. The CDR3 DNA follows: TGTGCCAGCAGCTTAGGGGACAGCTACGAGCAGTACTTC.

This rearrangement joins TRBV3-1 (or the pseudogene TRBV3-2) to TRBJ2-1; TRBD2 matches at 7 bases. This CDR3 is built from 16 residues. The V segment lost 4 bases and the J segment 2 bases; nucleotides outside the gene matches: 8. The germline CDR1 and CDR2 sequences are LGHDT and YNNKEL (reference sequence). The CDR3 reads CASSPSREVPYNEQFF. The CDR3 region has the DNA TGTGCCAGCAGCCCCTCACGGGAGGTCCCCTACAATGAGCAGTTCTTC.

The V gene is TRBV12-3 or TRBV12-4, the J gene TRBJ2-7; tentative D call: TRBD1 (6 bases). The V and J ends lost 5 bases and 2 bases respectively, with 7 bases between them. The length of the CDR3 is 12 residues. This chain's CDR3 is CASSRDTYEQYF. CDR3 DNA: TGTGCCAGCAGTCGGGACACCTACGAGCAGTACTTC.

This sequence joins TRBV6-1 and TRBJ1-5; D is ambiguous. This CDR3 is 18 amino acids long. CDR1 is MNHNS and CDR2 is SASEGT in the germline V gene. V was shortened by 0 bases and J by 4 bases, with 19 bases between the two germline ends. The CDR3 spells CASSEARMAAARNQPQHF. The CDR3 region has the DNA TGTGCCAGCAGTGAAGCCCGAATGGCAGCAGCCAGGAATCAGCCCCAGCATTTT.

V usage is TRBV16 and J usage is TRBJ1-3; D is unresolved. The CDR3 consists of 14 residues. Trimming took 0 bases from V and 4 from J, leaving 7 bases between them. Germline V CDR1 and CDR2: KGHSY, FQNENV. The DNA for the CDR3 is TGTGCCAGCAGCCAATCGTCGTCCGGAAACACCATATATTTT. Translated, it gives CASSQSSSGNTIYF.

CDR3 sequence (DNA): TGTGCCAGTAGTATGGTCCAAGGGAGCGGGAGTTACAATGAGCAGTTCTTC. Protein sequence: CASSMVQGSGSYNEQFF. The chain uses TRBV19 and TRBJ2-1, with TRBD2 matching 8 bases. Germline-derived CDR1 and CDR2 are LNHDA and SQIVND (reference sequence). The CDR3 spans 17 residues. Trimming cost V 3 bases and J 4 bases; bases outside gene matches: 11.

The chain carries TRBV19 and TRBJ2-1, with a tentative D call TRBD2 (5 bases). The CDR3 is 12 amino acids. Trimming shortened V by 3 bases and J by 9 bases, and 9 bases separated the two germline ends. Germline lookup yields CDR1 LNHDA and CDR2 SQIVND (reference sequence). The CDR3 protein is CASSIGVREQFF. CDR3 nucleotide sequence: TGTGCCAGTAGTATCGGGGTCCGTGAGCAGTTCTTC.